These 10 T cell receptor beta chains were sequenced from one sample in a study of chemoradiotherapy in HPV16-positive cancers. TCRdb's table, derived via immunoSEQ multiplex PCR, lists solely in-frame clones and lacks some. This sample yields about 6,400 clones, of which around 85% are seen a single time; over 5.5% belongs to the top ten. The specimen was tumor tissue, collected from a patient who underwent chemoradiotherapy. These receptors were obtained from a human donor with HPV-associated anogenital cancer.

The genes are TRBV5-6 and TRBJ2-5; D is unclear. The germline V gene encodes CDR1 SGHDT and CDR2 YYEEEE. V was trimmed by 2 bases and J by 5 bases, leaving 7 bases between them. The CDR3 runs 12 residues. The DNA of the CDR3 is TGTGCCAGCAGCTTACCGAGGGAGACCCAGTACTTC. Residues: CASSLPRETQYF.

This clone was detected only a few times. The chain combines TRBV29-1 with TRBJ2-7; possible D gene TRBD1, 7 bases. The CDR3 is 14 amino acids. Germline V CDR1 and CDR2: SQVTM, ANQGSEA. V shed 3 bases and J shed 1 base, with 13 bases lying between them. The CDR3 DNA sequence: TGCAGCGTTGATCAGGGGGGAAAGTCCTACGAGCAGTACTTC. Protein product: CSVDQGGKSYEQYF.

This chain connects TRBV30 to TRBJ1-4; no reliable D call. The length of the CDR3 is 11 residues. V lost 5 bases and J lost 7, with 8 bases in between. The germline V gene has CDR1 GTSNPN and CDR2 SVGIG (reference sequence). The CDR3 sequence is CAWGPSEKLFF. As DNA, the CDR3 is TGTGCCTGGGGGCCGTCTGAAAAACTGTTTTTT. Filled out from reference TRBV30 and TRBJ1-4, the complete variable domain reads SQTIHQWPATLVQPVGSPLSLECTVEGTSNPNLYWYRQAAGRGLQLLFYSVGIGQISSEVPQNLSASRPQDRQFILSSKKLLLSDSGFYLCAWGPSEKLFFGSGTQLSVL.

The chain recombines TRBV4-3 with TRBJ2-2; 9 nucleotides align to TRBD1. Unmatched junction bases numbered 7, after V lost 2 bases and J lost 6 bases. The CDR3 is 16 amino acids. Germline CDR1 and CDR2: LGHNA and YSLEER. The CDR3: CASSQPPGTGSGELFF. In DNA, the CDR3 is TGCGCCAGCAGCCAACCTCCCGGGACAGGGTCCGGGGAGCTGTTTTTT.

The J gene is TRBJ1-2, the V gene TRBV4-3, with D perhaps matching TRBD1 (5 bases). The CDR3 consists of 15 residues. CDR1 is LGHNA, CDR2 YSLEER, per germline. Trimming left V 3 bases short and J 0 bases short, with 11 bases between. The CDR3 loop reads CASSQNDRANYGYTF. DNA of the CDR3: TGCGCCAGCAGCCAGAACGACAGAGCTAACTATGGCTACACCTTC.

The chain couples TRBV5-6 to TRBJ1-4; D is unclear. Trimming cost V 3 bases and J 4 bases, with 10 bases left between them. Germline V gene lookup returns CDR1 SGHDT and CDR2 YYEEEE. The CDR3 length is 14 residues. In nucleotides, the CDR3 is TGTGCCAGCAGCTCATTAACGGTTAATGAAAAACTGTTTTTT. Translated: CASSSLTVNEKLFF. The full variable domain, its missing parts supplied by reference TRBV5-6 and TRBJ1-4, is DAGVTQSPTHLIKTRGQQVTLRCSPKSGHDTVSWYQQALGQGPQFIFQYYEEEERQRGNFPDRFSGHQFPNYSSELNVNALLLGDSALYLCASSSLTVNEKLFFGSGTQLSVL.

The chain is built from TRBV28 and TRBJ2-3; D is uncertain. Trimming removed 3 bases at V and 5 bases at J, with 3 bases between. The CDR3 has 11 residues. Looked up from germline, CDR1 is MDHEN and CDR2 is SYDVKM. Here the CDR3 DNA reads TGTGCCAGCAGTTTTGTAGATACGCAGTATTTT. Translation gives CASSFVDTQYF.

The rearrangement uses TRBV27 and TRBJ2-7; maybe TRBD1 (5 bases). From germline, CDR1 is MNHEY and CDR2 SMNVEV (reference sequence). The CDR3 length is 13 residues. Trimming cost V 6 bases and J 2 bases, with 11 bases left between them. The CDR3 loop is CASSNRRTYEQYF. The CDR3 nucleotides are TGTGCCAGCAGCAACAGGCGTACCTACGAGCAGTACTTC.

The rearrangement uses TRBV7-9 and TRBJ2-6, with TRBD2 matching over 8 bases. Germline CDR1 and CDR2: SEHNR and FQNEAQ (reference sequence). V lost 5 bases and J lost 4; bases outside the gene matches: 7. The CDR3 runs to 16 residues. CDR3 residues: CASSPGGEAGANVLTF. CDR3 nucleotide sequence: TGTGCCAGCAGCCCCGGGGGGGAGGCCGGGGCCAACGTCCTGACTTTC.

The CDR3 reads CASSVWTGDQPQHF. The CDR3 DNA is TGTGCCAGCAGCGTGTGGACAGGGGATCAGCCCCAGCATTTT. This chain uses TRBV7-2 with TRBJ1-5; 9 bases match TRBD1. CDR3 length equals 14 residues. Germline values: CDR1 SGHTA, CDR2 FQGNSA. J lost 5 bases, V lost 5 bases, and 4 bases had no gene match.